A single sample gave rise to the 17 T cell receptor beta chains below, sequenced in a study of cytomegalovirus exposure and HLA in healthy donors. The study ran its PCR with 60 Vbeta and 13 Jbeta primers. Profiled with immunoSEQ multiplex PCR; TCRdb holds only in-frame clones, not every one. The ten top clones account for around 3.4%, within a sample of about 91,000 clones. The sequencing sample was made of PBMCs. The receptors here all came from a woman aged 30 to 39 in good health and CMV-seronegative.

The V call is TRBV13, the J call TRBJ2-5; 13 bases align to TRBD2. The assigned J gene may be wrong: the sequence end matches TRBJ2-7 better. The CDR3 runs 20 residues. CDR1 PRHDT and CDR2 FYEKMQ come from the germline V gene (reference sequence). CDR3 DNA sequence: TGTGCCAGCAGCCCCGGTAGGGGCTGGGGACTAGCGGGATCGGACTACGAGCAGTACTTC. Amino acid sequence: CASSPGRGWGLAGSDYEQYF.

The V gene is TRBV7-9, the J gene TRBJ2-2, with D maybe TRBD2 (6 bases). V lost 6 bases to trimming and J lost 4 bases, with 9 bases between them. This CDR3 comprises 13 residues. Per the germline V gene, CDR1 is SEHNR and CDR2 is FQNEAQ (reference sequence). The CDR3 region is CASSRDSTGELFF. CDR3 nucleotide sequence: TGTGCCAGCAGTAGGGACTCCACCGGGGAGCTGTTTTTT.

The CDR3 loop is CASSLVVETQYF. CDR3 DNA sequence: TGCGCCAGCAGCTTGGTAGTGGAGACCCAGTACTTC. The J gene is TRBJ2-5, the V gene TRBV5-1, with D uncertain. Deletions cut 0 bases from V and 5 bases from J, with 5 bases between. The CDR3 covers 12 residues. Germline CDR1 SGHRS, CDR2 YFSETQ.

This sequence joins TRBV9 and TRBJ2-1, with 12 positions matching TRBD2. Germline CDR1 and CDR2: SGDLS and YYNGEE. CDR3 size: 15 residues. The trim removed 3 bases at V and 6 bases at J, leaving 4 bases unmatched. The CDR3 nucleotides are TGTGCCAGCAGCGCCGGGACTAGCGGGTCCAATGAGCAGTTCTTC. Protein sequence: CASSAGTSGSNEQFF.

The chain is built from TRBV11-2 and TRBJ2-1; maybe TRBD2 (5 bases). This CDR3 has 14 amino acids. Trimming removed 0 bases at V and 7 bases at J, with 10 bases between. Germline CDR1 SGHAT, CDR2 FQNNGV. The CDR3: CASSLELASNEQFF. DNA of the CDR3: TGTGCCAGCAGCTTAGAGCTAGCAAGTAATGAGCAGTTCTTC.

Here the CDR3 reads CASSSGRDTDTQYF. CDR3 bases: TGTGCCAGTAGTTCAGGGAGGGACACAGATACGCAGTATTTT. V gene TRBV19 combines with J gene TRBJ2-3; 7 nucleotides align to TRBD2. CDR3 size: 14 residues. With 5 bases clipped from V and 2 bases from J, the junction kept 4 bases outside the gene matches. Germline V gene data show CDR1 as LNHDA and CDR2 as SQIVND (reference sequence).

The chain joins TRBV19 to TRBJ2-1; D uncertain. This CDR3 is built from 15 residues. From germline, CDR1 is LNHDA and CDR2 SQIVND (reference sequence). V lost 6 bases, J lost 0 bases, and 12 bases lay in between. The CDR3 coding sequence is TGTGCCAGTAGAGACTCCCCCAGCTCCTACAATGAGCAGTTCTTC. It encodes CASRDSPSSYNEQFF.

The rearrangement joins TRBV6-5 to TRBJ1-2; no definite D call. Germline-derived CDR1 and CDR2 are MNHEY and SVGAGI. This CDR3 comprises 13 residues. Trimming stripped 0 bases from V and 8 bases from J, with 10 bases between. In DNA, the CDR3 is TGTGCCAGCAGTTACTCATTGGGGAGCGGCTACACCTTC. Translated: CASSYSLGSGYTF.

This chain uses TRBV5-1 with TRBJ2-3, with 8 bases fitting TRBD2. V trimming: 1 base; J trimming: 1 base; junction bases outside the gene matches: 5. Germline CDR1 is SGHRS and CDR2 is YFSETQ. The CDR3 extends over 16 amino acids. The CDR3 bases are TGCGCCAGCAGCTTGAGGTTGCGGGGGGGCACAGATACGCAGTATTTT. Translated: CASSLRLRGGTDTQYF.

V gene TRBV5-1 combines with J gene TRBJ2-1, with D unclear. V was clipped by 1 base and J by 7 bases, with 15 bases between them. The CDR3 extends over 15 amino acids. Germline CDR1 SGHRS, CDR2 YFSETQ. The CDR3 here is CASSLSPSNTNEQFF. The CDR3 DNA reads TGCGCCAGCAGCTTGTCCCCCTCCAATACTAATGAGCAGTTCTTC.

The chain employs TRBV6-6 and TRBJ2-7; D not resolved. The germline V gene encodes CDR1 MNHNY and CDR2 SVGAGI (reference sequence). The V gene lost 2 bases and the J gene lost 6 bases, with 17 bases spanning the gap. The CDR3 sequence is 15 residues long. The CDR3, as DNA: TGTGCCAGCAGTTACGTTGGTGGCAGTTCGGGCGAGCAGTACTTC. Protein sequence: CASSYVGGSSGEQYF.

The rearrangement uses TRBV19 and TRBJ1-2, with D uncertain. The germline gives CDR1 LNHDA, CDR2 SQIVND (reference sequence). The CDR3 is 13 residues long. V was cut by 9 bases and J by 5 bases, with 16 bases left in between. The CDR3 loop reads CASNPDGIYGYTF. The CDR3 coding sequence is TGTGCCAGCAACCCTGACGGGATATATGGCTACACCTTC.

V is TRBV5-8 and J is TRBJ2-3; D is uncertain. V lost 1 base to trimming and J lost 4 bases, with 13 bases between them. The CDR3 length is 15 residues. Germline-derived CDR1 and CDR2 are SGHTS and YDEGEE. Written as DNA, the CDR3 is TGTGCCAGCAGCTTGCAGGATCGATCAGCAGATACGCAGTATTTT. This gives the protein CASSLQDRSADTQYF.

For this clone: An end of the junction does not agree with germline; a read error may underlie this. V usage is TRBV7-7 and J usage is TRBJ2-1; 12 nucleotides align to TRBD2. Germline CDR1 and CDR2: SSHAT and FNYEAQ (reference sequence). CDR3 length: 16 amino acids. This CDR3 is CASSDSLAGGNNEQFF. Written as DNA, the CDR3 is TGTGCTAGCAGCGACTCTCTAGCGGGAGGGAACAATGAGCAGTTCTTC.

The V and J genes are TRBV5-1 and TRBJ1-2; possibly TRBD1 for D (6 bases). Trimming shortened V by 4 bases and J by 8 bases, and 15 bases separated the two germline ends. The CDR3 contains 13 residues. Germline V CDR1 and CDR2: SGHRS, YFSETQ. CDR3 bases: TGCGCCAGCAGCGAAACGACAGGTAAAGGCTACACCTTC. As protein: CASSETTGKGYTF.

The CDR3 region has the DNA TGTGCCAGCAGCTTAACTTGGGGACAGACAGCTTTCTTT. Protein product: CASSLTWGQTAFF. The rearrangement joins TRBV7-3 to TRBJ1-1; TRBD1 matches 7 bases. The CDR3 extends over 13 amino acids. Germline V lookup: CDR1 SGHTA, CDR2 FQGTGA. V lost 0 bases and J lost 10; bases outside the gene matches: 5. Using reference TRBV7-3 and TRBJ1-1 for the parts outside the CDR3, the full variable domain is GAGVSQTPSNKVTEKGKYVELRCDPISGHTALYWYRQSLGQGPEFLIYFQGTGAADDSGLPNDRFFAVRPEGSVSTLKIQRTERGDSAVYLCASSLTWGQTAFFGQGTRLTVV.

The V call is TRBV9, the J call TRBJ2-3, with 7 bases aligning to TRBD2. The CDR3 is made up of 16 amino acids. V lost 3 bases to trimming and J lost 2 bases; unmatched junction nucleotides: 9. Per the germline V gene, CDR1 is SGDLS and CDR2 is YYNGEE. The CDR3 region is CASSGSKRDATDTQYF. The DNA of the CDR3 is TGTGCCAGCAGCGGGTCGAAGCGGGACGCCACAGATACGCAGTATTTT.